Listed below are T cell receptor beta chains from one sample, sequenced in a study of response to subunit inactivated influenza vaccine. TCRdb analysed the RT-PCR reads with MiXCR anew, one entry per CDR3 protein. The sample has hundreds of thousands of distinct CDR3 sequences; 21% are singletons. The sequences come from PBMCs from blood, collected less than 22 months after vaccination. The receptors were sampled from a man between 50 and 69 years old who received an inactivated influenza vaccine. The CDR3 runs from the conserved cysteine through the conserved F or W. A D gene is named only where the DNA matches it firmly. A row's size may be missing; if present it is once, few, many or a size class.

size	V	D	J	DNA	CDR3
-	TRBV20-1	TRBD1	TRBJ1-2	TGCAGTGCTAGAGGAGGGGGACAGGGAGAACGCTACACCTTC	CSARGGGQGERYTF
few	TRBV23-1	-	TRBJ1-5	TGCGCCAGCAGTCGTAAAGAGAATCAGCCCCAGCATTTT	CASSRKENQPQHF
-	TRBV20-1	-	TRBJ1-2	TGCAGTGCTAGAGATCCTGTGACAGTCAACTATGGCTACACCTTC	CSARDPVTVNYGYTF
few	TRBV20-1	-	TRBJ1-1	TGCAGTGCCCCACGAACGGGCATGAACACTGAAGCTTTCTTT	CSAPRTGMNTEAFF
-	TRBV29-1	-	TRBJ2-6	TGCAGCGTTGGCGAGCGGCGCTCTGGGGCCAACGTCCTGACTTTC	CSVGERRSGANVLTF
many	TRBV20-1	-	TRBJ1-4	TGCAGTGCTGTACAGGGCGAAAAACTGTTTTTT	CSAVQGEKLFF
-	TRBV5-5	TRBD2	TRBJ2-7	TGTGCCAGCAGACGAAGCGGGATCTACGAGCAGTACTTC	CASRRSGIYEQYF
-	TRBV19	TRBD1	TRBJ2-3	TGTGCCAGTAGGGAGAGGACAGGGGGCACAGATACGCAGTATTTT	CASRERTGGTDTQYF
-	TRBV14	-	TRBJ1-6	TGTGCCAGCAGCCAAGTTTCCCCCCGGAGCAGGGAAGATTCACCCCTCCACTTT	CASSQVSPRSREDSPLHF
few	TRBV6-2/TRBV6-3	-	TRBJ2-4	TGTGCCAGCAGTCGGCAAGGGGGTATTCAGTACTTC	CASSRQGGIQYF
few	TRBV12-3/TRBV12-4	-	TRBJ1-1	TGTGCCAGCAGCTACGACAGGTCCTTGAACACTGAAGCTTTCTTT	CASSYDRSLNTEAFF
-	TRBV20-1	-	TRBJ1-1	TGCAGTGCTAGAATAGGCTCCATGAACACTGAAGCTTTCTTT	CSARIGSMNTEAFF
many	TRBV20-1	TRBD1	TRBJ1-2	TGCAGTGCCAAGACAGGGGGCTATGGCTACACCTTC	CSAKTGGYGYTF
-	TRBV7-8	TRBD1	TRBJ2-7	TGTGCCAGCAGCCGAGGTTTTCGGGACAGGGCCTACGAGCAGTACTTC	CASSRGFRDRAYEQYF
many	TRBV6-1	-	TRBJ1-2	TGTGCCAGCAGTGACTTGGGCTATGGCTACACCTTC	CASSDLGYGYTF
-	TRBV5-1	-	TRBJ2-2	TGCGCCAGCGGTGTCCAGGTGAACACCGGGGAGCTGTTTTTT	CASGVQVNTGELFF
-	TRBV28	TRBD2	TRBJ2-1	TGTGCCAGCAGTCCCCTAGCGGGAAGCTCCTACAATGAGCAGTTCTTC	CASSPLAGSSYNEQFF
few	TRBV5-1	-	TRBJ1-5	TGCGCCAGCAGCTTGGCCCCCAGGGGTAGTAATCAGCCCCAGCATTTT	CASSLAPRGSNQPQHF
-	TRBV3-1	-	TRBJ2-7	TGTGCCAGCAGCCTAGGGACATCGGGAGAGCAGTACTTC	CASSLGTSGEQYF
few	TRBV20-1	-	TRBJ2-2	TGCAGTGCTAGGAGTGGGGAGCTGTTTTTT	CSARSGELFF
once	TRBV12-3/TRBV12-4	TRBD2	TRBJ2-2	TGTGCCAGCACAGAGCGGGGGGCCATGAACACCGGGGAGCTGTTTTTT	CASTERGAMNTGELFF
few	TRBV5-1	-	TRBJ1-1	TGCGCCAGCAGCTCGGAGGGGACTAACACTGAAGCTTTCTTT	CASSSEGTNTEAFF
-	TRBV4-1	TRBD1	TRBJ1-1	TGCGCCAGCAGCCTTTTGGACAGGGGGCTCACTGAAGCTTTCTTT	CASSLLDRGLTEAFF
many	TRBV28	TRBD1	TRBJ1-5	TGTGCCAGCAGTTTCCCGGGGAGGGGGCTGGAACAGCCCCAGCATTTT	CASSFPGRGLEQPQHF
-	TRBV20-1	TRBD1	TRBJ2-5	TGCAGTGCAGACCCGGGACAGGGGGCGGAGACCCAGTACTTC	CSADPGQGAETQYF
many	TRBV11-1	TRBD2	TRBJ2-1	TGTGCCAGCAGCTCTAGACGCTCAGCGGGAAGCTCCTACAATGAGCAGTTCTTC	CASSSRRSAGSSYNEQFF
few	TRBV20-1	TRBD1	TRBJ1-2	TGCAGTGCCAACCAGGGACAGGGGAGGGACTATGGCTACACCTTC	CSANQGQGRDYGYTF
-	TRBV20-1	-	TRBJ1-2	TGCAGTGCTAGAGATAAGCCTAACTATGGCTACACCTTC	CSARDKPNYGYTF
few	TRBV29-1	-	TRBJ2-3	TGCAGCGTTGCCAGTATCACAGATACGCAGTATTTT	CSVASITDTQYF
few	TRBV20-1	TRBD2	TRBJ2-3	TGCAGTGGGGAGGGACTAGCGGGAGGCACAGCCACAGATACGCAGTATTTT	CSGEGLAGGTATDTQYF
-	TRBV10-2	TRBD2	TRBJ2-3	TGCGCCAGCAGTGAGGCGACTAGCGGGGTGGCAGATACGCAGTATTTT	CASSEATSGVADTQYF
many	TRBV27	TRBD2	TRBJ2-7	TGTGCCAGCAGTTTATCCCTAGCGGGACTCTACGAGCAGTACTTC	CASSLSLAGLYEQYF
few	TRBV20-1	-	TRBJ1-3	TGCAGTGCTCGGACAGACTCTGGAAACACCATATATTTT	CSARTDSGNTIYF
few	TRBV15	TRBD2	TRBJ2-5	TGTGCCACCAGCAGAGTTCCGAGGCTAGCGGGAGATCAAGAGACCCAGTACTTC	CATSRVPRLAGDQETQYF
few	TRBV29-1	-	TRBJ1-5	TGCAGCGTTGGGGACATCAATCAGCCCCAGCATTTT	CSVGDINQPQHF
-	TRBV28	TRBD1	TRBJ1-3	TGTGCCAGCAGTTTGTACAGGGGACATCACTGGTCCGGAAACACCATATATTTT	CASSLYRGHHWSGNTIYF
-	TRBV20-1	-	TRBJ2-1	TGCAGTGCTAGGGGGAACAATGAGCAGTTCTTC	CSARGNNEQFF
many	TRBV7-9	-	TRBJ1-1	TGTGCCAGCAGCTTAGCCCCAGGCCAGGCCGGCACTGAAGCTTTCTTT	CASSLAPGQAGTEAFF
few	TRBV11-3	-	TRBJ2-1	TGTGCCAGCAGCTTAGAGGCGGGGTACAATGAGCAGTTCTTC	CASSLEAGYNEQFF
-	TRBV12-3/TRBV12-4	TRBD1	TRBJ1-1	TGTGCCAGCGAGTGGGCAGGGGGGGGAACTGAAGCTTTCTTT	CASEWAGGGTEAFF
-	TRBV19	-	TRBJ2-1	TGTGCCAGTAGTATCGTGCTCATGGGCGATGAGCAGTTCTTC	CASSIVLMGDEQFF
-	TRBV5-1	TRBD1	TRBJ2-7	TGCGCCAGCAGCTTCCAGACAGGGGGCCTCTACGAGCAGTACTTC	CASSFQTGGLYEQYF
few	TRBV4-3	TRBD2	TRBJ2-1	TGCGCCAGCAGCCAAGACGGGGGGGCACCCTACAATGAGCAGTTCTTC	CASSQDGGAPYNEQFF
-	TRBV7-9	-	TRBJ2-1	TGTGCCAGCAGCCCCCTCATGGGAAATGAGCAGTTCTTC	CASSPLMGNEQFF
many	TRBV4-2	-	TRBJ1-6	TGTGCCAGCAGCCAAGATTTGGGGAATTCACCCCTCCACTTT	CASSQDLGNSPLHF
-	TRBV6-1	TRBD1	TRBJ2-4	TGTGCCAGCAGTCCCGGGACAGCAAACATTCAGTACTTC	CASSPGTANIQYF
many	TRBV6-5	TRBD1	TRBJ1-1	TGTGCCAGCAGTTTCGACAGGGAGGCTGAAGCTTTCTTT	CASSFDREAEAFF
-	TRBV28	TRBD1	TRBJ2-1	TGTGCCAGCAGTTTAAGGGGACAGAGCCTCTTC	CASSLRGQSLF
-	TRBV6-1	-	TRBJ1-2	TGTGCCAGCACCCAAACAGGGTTCGCCTATGGCTACACCTTC	CASTQTGFAYGYTF
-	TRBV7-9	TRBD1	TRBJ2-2	TGTGCCAGCAGCTTGGGACAGGGGATGACCGGGGAGCTGTTTTTT	CASSLGQGMTGELFF
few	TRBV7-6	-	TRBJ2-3	TGTGCCAGCAGCTGGGACTCTGCCTACTTCACAGATACGCAGTATTTT	CASSWDSAYFTDTQYF
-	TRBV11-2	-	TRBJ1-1	TGTGCCAGCAGCTTAAATCAGGGGTCGAGAACTGAAGCTTTCTTT	CASSLNQGSRTEAFF
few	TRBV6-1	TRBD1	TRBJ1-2	TGTGCCAGCACTCGGGACAGGGGGAACTATGGCTACACCTTC	CASTRDRGNYGYTF
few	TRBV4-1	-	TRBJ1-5	TGCGCCAGCAGCCAAGAAGGGGGTCAAAGGCAGCCCCAGCATTTT	CASSQEGGQRQPQHF